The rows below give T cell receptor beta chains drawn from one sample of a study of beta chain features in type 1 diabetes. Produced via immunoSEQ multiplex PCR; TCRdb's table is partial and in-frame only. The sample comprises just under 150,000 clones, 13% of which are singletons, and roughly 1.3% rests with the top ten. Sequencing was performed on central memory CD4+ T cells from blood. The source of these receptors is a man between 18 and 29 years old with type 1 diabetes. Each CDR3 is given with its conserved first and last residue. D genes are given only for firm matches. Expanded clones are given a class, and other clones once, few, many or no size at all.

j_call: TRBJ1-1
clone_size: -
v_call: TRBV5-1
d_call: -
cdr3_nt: TGCGCCAGCAGCTCAAAACAGGGTCGGGAGAACACTGAAGCTTTCTTT
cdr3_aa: CASSSKQGRENTEAFF

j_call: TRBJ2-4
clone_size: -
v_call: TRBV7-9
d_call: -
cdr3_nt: TGTGCCAGCAGCTTAGAGTCTGGGGAGGCCAAAAACATTCAGTACTTC
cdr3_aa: CASSLESGEAKNIQYF

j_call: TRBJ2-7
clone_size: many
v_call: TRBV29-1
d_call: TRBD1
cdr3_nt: TGCAGCGTTGAGGTCACTACAGGGGAAAGCGAGCAGTACTTC
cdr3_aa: CSVEVTTGESEQYF

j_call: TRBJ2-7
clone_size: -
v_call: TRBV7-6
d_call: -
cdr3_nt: TGTGCCAGCAGCTTAAGCCAGGGGTCATACGAGCAGTACTTC
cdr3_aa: CASSLSQGSYEQYF

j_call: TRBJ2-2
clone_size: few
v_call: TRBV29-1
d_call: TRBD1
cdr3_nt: TGCAGCGCGAGCCGGGACAGAGCCACCGGGGAGCTGTTTTTT
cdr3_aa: CSASRDRATGELFF

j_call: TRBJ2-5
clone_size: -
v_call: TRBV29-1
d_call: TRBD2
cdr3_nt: TGCAGCGTTGGCCCGACTAGCGGGAGTCAGACCCAGTACTTC
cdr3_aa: CSVGPTSGSQTQYF

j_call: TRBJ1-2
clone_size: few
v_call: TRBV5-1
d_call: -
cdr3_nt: TGCGCCAGCAGCTTGGGCCAGGAAAACTATGGCTACACCTTC
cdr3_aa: CASSLGQENYGYTF

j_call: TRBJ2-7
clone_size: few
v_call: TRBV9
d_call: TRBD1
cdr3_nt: TGTGCCAGCAGCCCGTGGACAGGGGGTGAGCAGTACTTC
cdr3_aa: CASSPWTGGEQYF

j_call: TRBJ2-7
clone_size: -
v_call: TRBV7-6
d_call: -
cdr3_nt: TGTGCCAGCAGCTCAAGACCAACCGGGGCATTCTACGAGCAGTACTTC
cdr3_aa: CASSSRPTGAFYEQYF

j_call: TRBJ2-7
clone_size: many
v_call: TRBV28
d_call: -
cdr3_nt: TGTGCCAGCAGTCAAATCCGGACCTCCAGGCCCGAGCAGTACTTC
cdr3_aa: CASSQIRTSRPEQYF

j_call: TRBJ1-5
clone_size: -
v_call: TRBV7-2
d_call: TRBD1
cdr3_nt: TGTGCCAGCAGCCCCGGGACAGGGGGTAATCAGCCCCAGCATTTT
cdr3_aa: CASSPGTGGNQPQHF

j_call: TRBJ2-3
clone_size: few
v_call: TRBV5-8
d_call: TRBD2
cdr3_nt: TGTGCCAGCAGTCAGTTAGCGGGGGGGCCGGAAGATACGCAGTATTTT
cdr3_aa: CASSQLAGGPEDTQYF

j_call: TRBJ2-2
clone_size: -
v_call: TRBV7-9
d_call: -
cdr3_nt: TGTGCCAGCAGCCTTTTAAGCGGAAACACCGGGGAGCTGTTTTTT
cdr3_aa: CASSLLSGNTGELFF

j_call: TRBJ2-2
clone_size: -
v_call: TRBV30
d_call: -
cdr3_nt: TGTGCCTGGAGTGTCGAGCTCACCGGGGAGCTGTTTTTT
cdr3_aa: CAWSVELTGELFF

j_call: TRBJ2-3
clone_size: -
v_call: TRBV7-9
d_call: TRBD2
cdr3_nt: TGTGCCAGCAGCCCCGGACTAGCCACAGATACGCAGTATTTT
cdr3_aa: CASSPGLATDTQYF

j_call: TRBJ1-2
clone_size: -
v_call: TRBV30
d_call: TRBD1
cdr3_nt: TGTGCCTGGAGCAAAACGGACAGGGGGCTAGGTAGCTACACCTTC
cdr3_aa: CAWSKTDRGLGSYTF

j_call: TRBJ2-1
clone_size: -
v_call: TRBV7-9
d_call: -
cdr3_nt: TGTGCCAGCACCTCAAATCCGCGGGCCGGGGATGAGCAGTTCTTC
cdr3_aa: CASTSNPRAGDEQFF

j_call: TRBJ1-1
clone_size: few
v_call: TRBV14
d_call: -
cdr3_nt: TGTGCCAGCACCCAGTTTGATCCCGTGGGTGAAGCTTTCTTT
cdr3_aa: CASTQFDPVGEAFF

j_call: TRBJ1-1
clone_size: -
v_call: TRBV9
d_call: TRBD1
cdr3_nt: TGTGCCAGCAGCCCGACGACAGGGGCCATGAACACTGAAGCTTTCTTT
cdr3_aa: CASSPTTGAMNTEAFF

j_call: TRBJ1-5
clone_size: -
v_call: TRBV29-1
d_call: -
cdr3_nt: TGCAGCCCGGCTGTCGGGCAGCCCCAGCATTTT
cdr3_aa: CSPAVGQPQHF

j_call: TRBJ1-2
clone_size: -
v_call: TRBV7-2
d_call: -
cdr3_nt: TGTGCCAGCAGCTTAGACCGTGGGAGCTACACCTTC
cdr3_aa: CASSLDRGSYTF

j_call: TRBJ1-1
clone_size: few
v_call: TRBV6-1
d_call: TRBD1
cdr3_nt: TGTGCCAGCATTTACGACAGGGCGGACACTGAAGCTTTCTTT
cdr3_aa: CASIYDRADTEAFF

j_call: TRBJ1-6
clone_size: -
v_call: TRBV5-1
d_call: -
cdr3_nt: TGCGCCAGCAGCTTGGATCACGCGTCCTATAATTCACCCCTCCACTTT
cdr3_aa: CASSLDHASYNSPLHF

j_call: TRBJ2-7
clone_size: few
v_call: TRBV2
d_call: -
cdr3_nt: TGTGCCAGCAGTGAAGGTCCCTACGAGCAGTACTTC
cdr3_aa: CASSEGPYEQYF

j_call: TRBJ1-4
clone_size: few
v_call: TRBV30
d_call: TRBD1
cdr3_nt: TGTGCCTGGAGTGGACAGGGGGCCGGGGAACTGTTTTTT
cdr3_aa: CAWSGQGAGELFF

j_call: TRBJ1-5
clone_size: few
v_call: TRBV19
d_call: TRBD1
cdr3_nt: TGTGCCAGTAGTAGGGGCACCGGACAGGGTGGGAATCAGCCCCAGCATTTT
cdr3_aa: CASSRGTGQGGNQPQHF

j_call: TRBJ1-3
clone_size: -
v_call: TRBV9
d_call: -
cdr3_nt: TGTGCCAGCAGCGTAGGAAGAACAGGTGGAAACACCATATATTTT
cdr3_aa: CASSVGRTGGNTIYF

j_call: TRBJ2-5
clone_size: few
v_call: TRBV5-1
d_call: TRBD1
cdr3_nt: TGCGCCAGCAGCCCGACAGGGGCAGAGACCCAGTACTTC
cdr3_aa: CASSPTGAETQYF

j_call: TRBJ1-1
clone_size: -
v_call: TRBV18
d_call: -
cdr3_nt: TGTGCCAGCTCAACCTACCCGGGTGAAGCTTTCTTT
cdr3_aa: CASSTYPGEAFF

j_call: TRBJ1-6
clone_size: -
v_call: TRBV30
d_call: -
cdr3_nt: TGTGCCTGGAGTGGAACGCTGGATAATTCACCCCTCCACTTT
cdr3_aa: CAWSGTLDNSPLHF

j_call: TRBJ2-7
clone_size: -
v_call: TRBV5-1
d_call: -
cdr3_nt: TGCGCCAGCAGCTTGCAGGGCATGTGGGAGCAGTACTTC
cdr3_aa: CASSLQGMWEQYF

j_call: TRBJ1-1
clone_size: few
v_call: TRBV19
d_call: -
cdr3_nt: TGTGCCAGTAGTAGTACTACTGAAGCTTTCTTT
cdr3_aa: CASSSTTEAFF

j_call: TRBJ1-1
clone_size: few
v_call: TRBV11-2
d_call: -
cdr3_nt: TGTGCCAGCAGCACCGTCATGAACACTGAAGCTTTCTTT
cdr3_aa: CASSTVMNTEAFF

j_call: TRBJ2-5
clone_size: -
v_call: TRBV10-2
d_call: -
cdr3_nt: TGCGCCAGCAGTGGGCAGGGGATGGAGACCCAGTACTTC
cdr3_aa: CASSGQGMETQYF

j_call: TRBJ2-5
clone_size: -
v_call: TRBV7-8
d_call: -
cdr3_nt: TGTGCCAGCAGCTTGTTTACCACGTACCAAGAGACCCAGTACTTC
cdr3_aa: CASSLFTTYQETQYF

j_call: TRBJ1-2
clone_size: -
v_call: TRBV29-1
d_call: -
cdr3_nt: TGCAGCGTAGTGTCACCGGGACAAAGTGTTGGCTACACCTTC
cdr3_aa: CSVVSPGQSVGYTF

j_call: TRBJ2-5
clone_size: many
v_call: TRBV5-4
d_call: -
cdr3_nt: TGTGCCAGCAGCTTGGTGCCCCAAGAGACCCAGTACTTC
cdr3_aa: CASSLVPQETQYF

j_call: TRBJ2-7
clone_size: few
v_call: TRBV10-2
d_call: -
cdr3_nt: TGCGCCAGCAGTGAAAGGGGCTACGAGCAGTACTTC
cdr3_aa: CASSERGYEQYF

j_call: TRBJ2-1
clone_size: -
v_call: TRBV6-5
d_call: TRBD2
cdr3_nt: TGTGCCAGCAGTGGTAGCGGGGGGCGCCATGAGCAGTTCTTC
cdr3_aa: CASSGSGGRHEQFF

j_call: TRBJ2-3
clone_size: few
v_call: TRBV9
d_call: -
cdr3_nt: TGTGCCAGCAGCCGCGCGCTGACTGGCGATACGCAGTATTTT
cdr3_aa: CASSRALTGDTQYF

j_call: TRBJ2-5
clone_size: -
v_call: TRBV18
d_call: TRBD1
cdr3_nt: TGTGCCAGCTCACTGGGACAGGGGGCCCAAGAGACCCAGTACTTC
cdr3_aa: CASSLGQGAQETQYF

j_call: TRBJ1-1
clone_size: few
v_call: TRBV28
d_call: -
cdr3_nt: TGTGCCAGCAGTTTACCCGGACAGTCAGAAGCTTTCTTT
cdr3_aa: CASSLPGQSEAFF

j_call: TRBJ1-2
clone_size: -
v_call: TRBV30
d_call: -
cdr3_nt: TGTGCCTGGACCCCACCTTCGGGTAACTATGGCTACACCTTC
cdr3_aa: CAWTPPSGNYGYTF

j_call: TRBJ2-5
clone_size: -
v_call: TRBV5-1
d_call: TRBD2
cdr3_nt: TGCGCCAGCAGCCCGACTAGCGGGGAGGGGACCCAGTACTTC
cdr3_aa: CASSPTSGEGTQYF

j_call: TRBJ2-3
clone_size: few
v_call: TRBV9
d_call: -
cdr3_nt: TGTGCCAGCAGCGTAGGTGTGTCCACAGATACGCAGTATTTT
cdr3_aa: CASSVGVSTDTQYF

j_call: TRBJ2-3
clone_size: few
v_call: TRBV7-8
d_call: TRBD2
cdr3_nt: TGTGCCAGCAGCCCAGGGACTAGCACGAATACGCAGTATTTT
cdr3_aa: CASSPGTSTNTQYF

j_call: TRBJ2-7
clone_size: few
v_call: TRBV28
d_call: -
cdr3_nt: TGTGCCAGCAGCACCTTGGGGCCCTCCTACGAGCAGTACTTC
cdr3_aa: CASSTLGPSYEQYF

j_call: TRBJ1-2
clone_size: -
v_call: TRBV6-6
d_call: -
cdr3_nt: TGTGCCAGCAGTTACGTCTTTAAGGACAGCAATTATGGCTACACCTTC
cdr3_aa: CASSYVFKDSNYGYTF

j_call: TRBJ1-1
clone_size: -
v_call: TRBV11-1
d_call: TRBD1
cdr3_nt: TGTGCCAGCAGCGCTACAGGGGAAGACACTGAAGCTTTCTTT
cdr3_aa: CASSATGEDTEAFF

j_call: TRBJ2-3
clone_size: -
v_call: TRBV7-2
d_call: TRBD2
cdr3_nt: TGTGCCAGCAGCTTATCCCCAGCGGGGGCTAGCACAGATACGCAGTATTTT
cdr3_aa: CASSLSPAGASTDTQYF

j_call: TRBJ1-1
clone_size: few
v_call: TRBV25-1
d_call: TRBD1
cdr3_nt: TGTGCCAGCAGGGAGACAGGGATGAACACTGAAGCTTTCTTT
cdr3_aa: CASRETGMNTEAFF

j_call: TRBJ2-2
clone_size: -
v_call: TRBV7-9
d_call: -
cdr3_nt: TGTGCCAGCAGCTTAGGAGAGTCCGGGGAGCTGTTTTTT
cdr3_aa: CASSLGESGELFF

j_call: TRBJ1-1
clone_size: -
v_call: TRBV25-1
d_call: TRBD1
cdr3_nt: TGTTCCAGCAGTGACTCCGGGACAGCGAACACTGAAGCTTTCTTT
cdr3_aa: CSSSDSGTANTEAFF